These 29 T cell receptor beta chains came from one sample sequenced in a study of shared clonotypes between healthy human individuals. Libraries were prepared by immunoSEQ multiplex PCR; TCRdb keeps only in-frame clonotypes and omits some of them. This repertoire shows around 2.3 million clones, approximately 94% found once; its top ten account for approximately 0.13%. The material sequenced was naive CD4+ T cells sorted from blood. The subset: CD45RA+ positively selected. Receptors originate from a man aged 18 to 30 in good health.

This chain connects TRBV29-1 to TRBJ2-7, with TRBD1 as a possible D gene (6 bases). Trimming pared 7 bases from V and 3 bases from J, leaving 13 bases between. The CDR3 is made up of 12 amino acids. Germline V gives CDR1 SQVTM, CDR2 ANQGSEA. As DNA, the CDR3 is TGCAGCGCCCAACAGGGATTCTACGAGCAGTACTTC. This gives the protein CSAQQGFYEQYF.

The chain combines TRBV6-6 with TRBJ2-3; TRBD1 or TRBD2 may be the D gene (8 bases each). The CDR3 totals 13 residues. Germline V gives CDR1 MNHNY, CDR2 SVGAGI (reference sequence). CDR3 sequence: CGTGRGVTDTQYF. In DNA, the CDR3 is TGTGGGACAGGGCGGGGGGTAACAGATACGCAGTATTTT.

The rearrangement links TRBV7-2 to TRBJ2-7; tentatively, D is TRBD1 or TRBD2 (5 bases each). The CDR3 totals 16 residues. From germline, CDR1 is SGHTA and CDR2 FQGNSA. Trimming cost V 1 base and J 2 bases, with 15 bases left between them. CDR3 nucleotide sequence: TGTGCCAGCAGCTTAGAGATCGGGGCGGGTCCCTACGAGCAGTACTTC. It codes for CASSLEIGAGPYEQYF.

The genes are TRBV13 and TRBJ2-7, with 9 bases identical to TRBD1. Germline-derived CDR1 and CDR2 are PRHDT and FYEKMQ (reference sequence). The CDR3 spans 18 residues. The V gene end was trimmed by 4 bases and the J gene end by 0 bases; junction bases not matched to a gene: 13. CDR3 bases: TGTGCCAGCAGCTGGAGCCCCTATACAGGGGGCAGCTCCTACGAGCAGTACTTC. It translates to CASSWSPYTGGSSYEQYF.

The chain uses TRBV5-4 and TRBJ2-5, with D perhaps being TRBD1 or TRBD2 (6 bases each). Deletions cut 4 bases from V and 5 bases from J, with 21 bases between. This CDR3 spans 16 amino acids. Germline CDR1 is SGHNT and CDR2 is YYREEE (reference sequence). CDR3 in amino acids: CASSAPPGLRGETQYF. The CDR3, as DNA: TGTGCCAGCAGCGCCCCTCCGGGACTCAGGGGTGAGACCCAGTACTTC. The full variable domain, completed using reference TRBV5-4 and TRBJ2-5, is ETGVTQSPTHLIKTRGQQVTLRCSSQSGHNTVSWYQQALGQGPQFIFQYYREEENGRGNFPPRFSGLQFPNYSSELNVNALELDDSALYLCASSAPPGLRGETQYFGPGTRLLVL.

V and J are TRBV30 and TRBJ1-6, with D hard to call. The germline gives CDR1 GTSNPN, CDR2 SVGIG (reference sequence). Between the trimmed V and J ends, which lost 0 bases and 0 bases, there was a span of 12 bases. The CDR3 spans 17 residues. The CDR3 coding sequence is TGTGCCTGGAGTGTACGGCGATTAAGCTCCTATAATTCACCCCTCCACTTT. This sequence encodes CAWSVRRLSSYNSPLHF. The variable domain in full, completed from reference TRBV30 and TRBJ1-6, reads SQTIHQWPATLVQPVGSPLSLECTVEGTSNPNLYWYRQAAGRGLQLLFYSVGIGQISSEVPQNLSASRPQDRQFILSSKKLLLSDSGFYLCAWSVRRLSSYNSPLHFGNGTRLTVT.

This chain links TRBV5-8 with TRBJ2-7, with TRBD1 matching 8 bases. The CDR3 consists of 14 residues. V dropped 4 bases and J dropped 6; count of bases not matched to a gene: 9. Germline-derived CDR1 and CDR2 are SGHTS and YDEGEE. The DNA for the CDR3 is TGTGCCAGCAGCCTGCCGGGACAGGCGGTCGAGCAGTACTTC. Translated: CASSLPGQAVEQYF.

The chain uses TRBV10-3 and TRBJ1-2, with D hard to call. From germline, CDR1 is ENHRY and CDR2 SYGVKD. The CDR3 length is 14 residues. Trimming stripped 4 bases from V and 2 bases from J, with 11 bases between. CDR3 coding DNA: TGTGCCATCAGTGTAGATAGGATCAACTATGGCTACACCTTC. The encoded protein is CAISVDRINYGYTF.

The chain couples TRBV19 to TRBJ1-4, with D perhaps matching TRBD1 (6 bases). This CDR3 region has 15 residues. V was cut by 7 bases and J by 7 bases, with 19 bases left in between. The germline CDR1 and CDR2 sequences are LNHDA and SQIVND (reference sequence). The CDR3 DNA sequence: TGTGCCAGTACGGACAGAGGGGAGCCTAGTGAAAAACTGTTTTTT. Protein: CASTDRGEPSEKLFF.

The V call is TRBV5-1, the J call TRBJ1-2; 7 bases map to TRBD1. Per germline, CDR1 SGHRS and CDR2 YFSETQ. CDR3 length: 15 amino acids. J was trimmed by 4 bases and V by 5 bases; bases with no gene match: 11. CDR3 sequence (DNA): TGCGCCAGCAGATCAACAGGGGTGGGTTCCTATGGCTACACCTTC. It codes for CASRSTGVGSYGYTF.

CDR3 nucleotide sequence: TGTGCCAGCAGCCAAGTGAGGCAGGGAGCCCCTATTAACTATGGCTACACCTTC. Protein: CASSQVRQGAPINYGYTF. This chain connects TRBV4-2 to TRBJ1-2; D may be TRBD1 (5 bases). The CDR3 extends over 18 amino acids. Germline V gene data show CDR1 as LGHNA and CDR2 as YNFKEQ. V lost 1 base and J 1 base, leaving 19 bases between the germline ends.

J is TRBJ1-1 and V is TRBV25-1; a possible D gene is TRBD1 (5 bases). The germline gives CDR1 MGHDK, CDR2 SYGVNS. The CDR3 covers 14 residues. The V gene lost 6 bases and the J gene lost 5 bases, with 16 bases spanning the gap. CDR3 sequence reads: CASRRGPVWTEAFF. The DNA of the CDR3 is TGTGCCAGCAGAAGGGGTCCGGTGTGGACTGAAGCTTTCTTT.

The chain uses TRBV29-1 and TRBJ1-3; D is uncertain. CDR1 is SQVTM, CDR2 ANQGSEA, per germline. V was pared by 3 bases and J by 4 bases, with 10 bases between. This CDR3 contains 13 residues. The CDR3 sequence is CSVEGRLGNTIYF. DNA for the CDR3: TGCAGCGTTGAGGGCCGGCTAGGAAACACCATATATTTT.

The genes are TRBV7-2 and TRBJ1-1; D gene uncertain. The CDR3 runs to 14 residues. The V and J ends lost 5 bases and 6 bases respectively, with 16 bases between them. In germline, CDR1 is SGHTA, CDR2 FQGNSA. CDR3 bases: TGTGCCAGCAGCCTTGGACGGTGGAGCGCTGAAGCTTTCTTT. Translating it yields CASSLGRWSAEAFF. Using reference TRBV7-2 and TRBJ1-1 for the parts outside the CDR3, the full variable domain is GAGVSQSPSNKVTEKGKDVELRCDPISGHTALYWYRQSLGQGLEFLIYFQGNSAPDKSGLPSDRFSAERTGGSVSTLTIQRTQQEDSAVYLCASSLGRWSAEAFFGQGTRLTVV.

The chain couples TRBV30 to TRBJ2-1; weak D call: TRBD1 (6 bases). Germline assignment: CDR1 GTSNPN and CDR2 SVGIG (reference sequence). Trimming cost V 0 bases and J 7 bases, with 10 bases left between them. The CDR3 length is 13 residues. CDR3 nucleotides: TGTGCCTGGAGTGTACAGGGCTGGAATGAGCAGTTCTTC. This translates into CAWSVQGWNEQFF.

The V and J genes are TRBV11-2 and TRBJ1-1; 8 bases are shared with TRBD1. The CDR3 length is 15 residues. Germline-derived CDR1 and CDR2 are SGHAT and FQNNGV. The ends lost 5 bases at V and 5 bases at J; junction bases unmatched: 10. The CDR3 DNA reads TGTGCCAGCAGCCCCCGGACAGGGCAGCGTACTGAAGCTTTCTTT. It yields the protein CASSPRTGQRTEAFF.

Concerning this clone itself: Other DNA sequences in this sample translate to the same CDR3. The V call is TRBV18, the J call TRBJ1-3; 7 bases align to TRBD1. Germline V CDR1 and CDR2: KGHSH, LQKENI. CDR3 length: 14 residues. Losses at the gene ends were 3 bases for V and 5 bases for J; bases not matched to a gene: 4. CDR3 coding DNA: TGTGCCAGCTCACCCGGGACAGTTCGAAACACCATATATTTT. Translating gives CASSPGTVRNTIYF.

The genes are TRBV2 and TRBJ1-5; D unresolved. The CDR3 runs to 14 residues. With 5 bases removed from V and 4 bases from J, the gap between germline ends came to 12 bases. Per the germline V gene, CDR1 is SNHLY and CDR2 is FYNNEI. The CDR3 spells CASSSMQGNQPQHF. The DNA of the CDR3 is TGTGCCAGCAGTTCGATGCAAGGAAATCAGCCCCAGCATTTT.

The rearrangement joins TRBV6-1 to TRBJ2-1, with TRBD2 matching over 7 bases. The trim removed 3 bases at V and 3 bases at J, leaving 5 bases unmatched. Germline CDR1 reads MNHNS; CDR2 reads SASEGT. This CDR3 is 15 amino acids long. The CDR3 bases are TGTGCCAGCAGTGACGATGGACTAGGCTACAATGAGCAGTTCTTC. Its translation is CASSDDGLGYNEQFF.

The chain links TRBV11-2 to TRBJ2-1; tentatively, D is TRBD1 (5 bases). V was trimmed by 5 bases and J by 2 bases, leaving 13 bases between them. This CDR3 has 15 amino acids. Germline values: CDR1 SGHAT, CDR2 FQNNGV. The CDR3 here is CASSPTTATYNEQFF. CDR3 nucleotide sequence: TGTGCCAGCAGCCCTACGACAGCAACCTACAATGAGCAGTTCTTC.

The chain has TRBV30 and TRBJ1-5, with 7 nucleotides matching TRBD1. V shed 3 bases, J shed 4 bases, and the junction held 9 bases outside the gene matches. Germline CDR1 and CDR2: GTSNPN and SVGIG (reference sequence). CDR3 length: 15 residues. The CDR3, as DNA: TGTGCCTGGAGGCCCGGGACAGCTTCGAATCAGCCCCAGCATTTT. Translation: CAWRPGTASNQPQHF.

J is TRBJ2-5 and V is TRBV9; 11 positions match TRBD2. V shed 4 bases and J 3 bases; nucleotides not matched to a gene: 8. The CDR3 has 16 amino acids. The V gene's germline CDR1 is SGDLS and CDR2 YYNGEE. CDR3 residues: CASSLSTSGEKETQYF. Here the CDR3 DNA reads TGTGCCAGCAGCTTATCGACTAGCGGGGAGAAAGAGACCCAGTACTTC.

The rearrangement uses TRBV30 and TRBJ2-7; 8 bases fit TRBD2. This CDR3 region has 15 residues. Looked up from germline, CDR1 is GTSNPN and CDR2 is SVGIG (reference sequence). The V segment lost 6 bases and the J segment 6 bases; nucleotides outside the gene matches: 16. CDR3 bases: TGTGCCTGCCTATATGTTCGGGGGACTAGGGGCGAGCAGTACTTC. It codes for CACLYVRGTRGEQYF. Full variable domain (remainder filled in from reference TRBV30 and TRBJ2-7): SQTIHQWPATLVQPVGSPLSLECTVEGTSNPNLYWYRQAAGRGLQLLFYSVGIGQISSEVPQNLSASRPQDRQFILSSKKLLLSDSGFYLCACLYVRGTRGEQYFGPGTRLTVT.

The chain carries TRBV2 and TRBJ2-3; 8 bases fit TRBD2. The J segment lost 0 bases and the V segment lost 6 bases, leaving 14 bases of the junction unmatched. The CDR3 runs to 18 residues. CDR1 and CDR2 (germline): SNHLY, FYNNEI. CDR3 amino acids: CASSQPGLGSTSTDTQYF. For the CDR3, the DNA is TGTGCCAGCAGCCAGCCGGGACTAGGGTCCACTAGCACAGATACGCAGTATTTT.

With respect to this clone: One end of the junction varies from germline; a read error may be responsible. The rearrangement links TRBV7-7 to TRBJ2-5; D call uncertain. The CDR3 length is 14 residues. CDR1 and CDR2 from the germline V gene are SSHAT and FNYEAQ (reference sequence). CDR3 region: CASSLGNPLETQYF. The CDR3, as DNA: TGTGCTAGCAGCTTAGGAAATCCCTTAGAGACCCAGTACTTC. The variable domain in full, completed from reference TRBV7-7 and TRBJ2-5, reads GAGVSQSPRYKVTKRGQDVTLRCDPISSHATLYWYQQALGQGPEFLTYFNYEAQPDKSGLPSDRFSAERPEGSISTLTIQRTEQRDSAMYRCASSLGNPLETQYFGPGTRLLVL.

The chain links TRBV6-6 to TRBJ1-4, with no clear D. The CDR3 runs to 15 residues. V shed 4 bases and J shed 8 bases, with 17 bases lying between them. Germline loops: CDR1 MNHNY, CDR2 SVGAGI (reference sequence). DNA of the CDR3: TGTGCCAGCAGTTGGGTTAGAGGGCTTGGGGAAAAACTGTTTTTT. Residues: CASSWVRGLGEKLFF.

The chain uses TRBV7-2 and TRBJ1-1; 8 bases are shared with TRBD1. Trimming removed 5 bases from V and 4 bases from J; junction bases left unmatched: 6. The CDR3 runs 14 residues. The germline CDR1 and CDR2 sequences are SGHTA and FQGNSA. The DNA of the CDR3 is TGTGCCAGCAGCCCAGGGGGCCCTGGCACTGAAGCTTTCTTT. It specifies CASSPGGPGTEAFF.

CDR3 sequence: CASSQSVGFTDTQYF. CDR3 DNA sequence: TGCGCCAGCAGCCAATCCGTGGGGTTCACAGATACGCAGTATTTT. V usage is TRBV4-1 and J usage is TRBJ2-3; no definite D call. CDR1 is MGHRA and CDR2 is YSYEKL in the germline V gene. Trimming pared 2 bases from V and 2 bases from J, leaving 11 bases between. The CDR3 loop spans 15 amino acids.

The chain links TRBV2 to TRBJ2-5; no clear D. V was cut by 4 bases and J by 1 base, with 10 bases left in between. CDR1 is SNHLY, CDR2 FYNNEI, per germline. The CDR3 is 14 amino acids. The DNA of the CDR3 is TGTGCCAGCAGTGTCCGGGCGGCCCAAGAGACCCAGTACTTC. Translated: CASSVRAAQETQYF.